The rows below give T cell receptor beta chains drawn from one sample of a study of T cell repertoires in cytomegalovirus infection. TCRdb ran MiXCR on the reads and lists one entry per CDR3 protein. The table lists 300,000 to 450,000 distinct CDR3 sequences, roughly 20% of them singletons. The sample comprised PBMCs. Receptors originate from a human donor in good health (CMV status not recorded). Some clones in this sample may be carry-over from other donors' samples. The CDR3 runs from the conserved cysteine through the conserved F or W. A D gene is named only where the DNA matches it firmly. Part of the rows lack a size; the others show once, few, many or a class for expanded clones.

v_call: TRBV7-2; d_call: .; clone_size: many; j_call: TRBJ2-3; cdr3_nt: TGTGCCAGCAGCCCGACCGTCGGTACGCAGTATTTT; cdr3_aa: CASSPTVGTQYF
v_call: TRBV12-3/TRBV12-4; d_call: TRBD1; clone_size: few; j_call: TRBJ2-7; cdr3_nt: TGTGCCAGCGGACTGGGACAGGGGTTTGCCTACGAGCAGTACTTC; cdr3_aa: CASGLGQGFAYEQYF
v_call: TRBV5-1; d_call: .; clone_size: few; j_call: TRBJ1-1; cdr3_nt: TGCGCCAGCAGCTTGGGGGCAGGACGACCCACTGAAGCTTTCTTT; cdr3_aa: CASSLGAGRPTEAFF
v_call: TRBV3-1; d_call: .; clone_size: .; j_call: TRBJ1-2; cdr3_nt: TGTGCCAGCAGCCAAAGGGAGGCAGGGTCTGGCTACACCTTC; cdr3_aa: CASSQREAGSGYTF
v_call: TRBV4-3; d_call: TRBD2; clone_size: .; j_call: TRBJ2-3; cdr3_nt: TGCGCCAGCAGCCAAGATCTCCTAGCGGGAGCGTCGGATACGCAGTATTTT; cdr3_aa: CASSQDLLAGASDTQYF
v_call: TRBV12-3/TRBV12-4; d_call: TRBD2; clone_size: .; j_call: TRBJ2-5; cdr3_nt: TGTGCCAGCAGTTTAGACCTGACTAGCGGGAGGGCCGGGGAGACCCAGTACTTC; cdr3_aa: CASSLDLTSGRAGETQYF
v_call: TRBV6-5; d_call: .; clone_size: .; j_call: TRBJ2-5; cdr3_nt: TGTGCCAGCAGTTCCACCCCGAGGGAGACCCAGTACTTC; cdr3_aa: CASSSTPRETQYF
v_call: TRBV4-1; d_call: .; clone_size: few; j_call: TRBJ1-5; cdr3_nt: TGCGCCAGCAGCCCCCGGACGGTTTATAGCAATCAGCCCCAGCATTTT; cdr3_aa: CASSPRTVYSNQPQHF
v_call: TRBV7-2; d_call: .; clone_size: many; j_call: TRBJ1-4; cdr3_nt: TGTGCCAGCAGCTTAACTAATGAAAAACTGTTTTTT; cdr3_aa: CASSLTNEKLFF
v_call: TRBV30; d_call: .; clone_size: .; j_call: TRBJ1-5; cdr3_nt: TGTGCCTGGAATCTGCGCGGATCTAGCAATCAGCCCCAGCATTTT; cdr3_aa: CAWNLRGSSNQPQHF
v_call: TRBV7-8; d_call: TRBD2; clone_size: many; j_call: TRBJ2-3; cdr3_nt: TGTGCCAGCAGCACCTCTCCCAGCGGGGGAAGCACAGATACGCAGTATTTT; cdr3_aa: CASSTSPSGGSTDTQYF
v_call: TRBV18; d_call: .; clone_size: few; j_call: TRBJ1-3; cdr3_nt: TGTGCCAGCTCACCCCGGGACAACTTTTCTGGAAACACCATATATTTT; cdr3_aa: CASSPRDNFSGNTIYF
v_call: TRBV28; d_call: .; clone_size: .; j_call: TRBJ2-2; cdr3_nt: TGTGCCAGCAAGGAGGGTGGCACCGGGGAGCTGTTTTTT; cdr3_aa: CASKEGGTGELFF
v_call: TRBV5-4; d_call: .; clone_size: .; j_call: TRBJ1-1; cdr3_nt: TGTGCCAGCAGCAAGCCCGGCGGGGTCACTGAAGCTTTCTTT; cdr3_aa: CASSKPGGVTEAFF
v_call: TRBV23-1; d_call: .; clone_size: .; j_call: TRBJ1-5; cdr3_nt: TGCGCCAGCAGTCAAGGGTACAATCAGCCCCAGCATTTT; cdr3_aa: CASSQGYNQPQHF
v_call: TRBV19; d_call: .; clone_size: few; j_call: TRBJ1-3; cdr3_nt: TGTGCCAGTAGCCTCGGACAGTTCTCTGGAAACACCATATATTTT; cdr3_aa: CASSLGQFSGNTIYF
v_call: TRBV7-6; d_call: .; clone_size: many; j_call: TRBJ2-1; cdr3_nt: TGTGCCAGCAGCTTTCCTCAGGGGAGCTCCTACAATGAGCAGTTCTTC; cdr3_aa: CASSFPQGSSYNEQFF
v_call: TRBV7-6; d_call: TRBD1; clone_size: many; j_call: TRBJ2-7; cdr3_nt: TGTGCCAGCACCCCCGGTGGGCAGGGGGCTTACGAGCAGTACTTC; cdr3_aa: CASTPGGQGAYEQYF
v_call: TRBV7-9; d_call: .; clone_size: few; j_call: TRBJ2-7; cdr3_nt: TGTGCCAGCAGCACCTCTGAGCCCGAGCAGTACTTC; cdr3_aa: CASSTSEPEQYF
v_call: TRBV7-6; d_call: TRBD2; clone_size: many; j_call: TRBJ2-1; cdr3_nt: TGTGCCAGCAGCCCCACGAGCGGGGGGGCCTACAATGAGCAGTTCTTC; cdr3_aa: CASSPTSGGAYNEQFF
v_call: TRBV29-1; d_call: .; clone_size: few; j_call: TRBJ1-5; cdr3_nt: TGCAGCGTTGTCGCAGGGACTAGCAATCAGCCCCAGCATTTT; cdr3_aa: CSVVAGTSNQPQHF
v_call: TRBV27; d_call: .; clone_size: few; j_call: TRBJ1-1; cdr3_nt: TGTGCCAGCATGGGGGAGAACACTGAAGCTTTCTTT; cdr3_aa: CASMGENTEAFF
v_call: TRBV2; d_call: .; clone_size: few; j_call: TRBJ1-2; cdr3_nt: TGTGCCAGCAGTGGAGAGACTAACTATGGCTACACCTTC; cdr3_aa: CASSGETNYGYTF
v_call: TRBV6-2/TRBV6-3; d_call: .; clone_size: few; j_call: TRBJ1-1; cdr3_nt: TGTGCCAGCAGTTACTCGTCGCAGGGGCTGAACACTGAAGCTTTCTTT; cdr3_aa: CASSYSSQGLNTEAFF
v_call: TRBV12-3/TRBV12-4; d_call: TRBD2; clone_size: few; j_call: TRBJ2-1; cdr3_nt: TGTGCCAGCAGGCGCGGGAGCCCCACCTACAATGAGCAGTTCTTC; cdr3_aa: CASRRGSPTYNEQFF
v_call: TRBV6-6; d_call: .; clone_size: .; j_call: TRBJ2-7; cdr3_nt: TGTGCCAGCAGTTACTCGACTAGGGAGCGGTACTTC; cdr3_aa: CASSYSTRERYF
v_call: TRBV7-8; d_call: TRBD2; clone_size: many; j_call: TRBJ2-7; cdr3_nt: TGTGCCAGCACCTTAGTGCGGACTAGCTCCTACGAGCAGTACTTC; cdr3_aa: CASTLVRTSSYEQYF
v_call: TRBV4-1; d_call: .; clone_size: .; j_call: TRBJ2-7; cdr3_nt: TGCGCCAGCAGCCAAGATTCAGGAGACAACCTCTACGAGCAGTACTTC; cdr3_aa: CASSQDSGDNLYEQYF
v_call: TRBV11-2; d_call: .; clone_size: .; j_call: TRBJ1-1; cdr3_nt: TGTGCCAGCAGCCGCGTCGCGGGCCCCGATGAAGCTTTCTTT; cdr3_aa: CASSRVAGPDEAFF
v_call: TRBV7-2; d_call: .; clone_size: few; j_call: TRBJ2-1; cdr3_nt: TGTGCCAGCAGCAGCCCGCCGGGGGTGTACAATGAGCAGTTCTTC; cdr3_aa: CASSSPPGVYNEQFF
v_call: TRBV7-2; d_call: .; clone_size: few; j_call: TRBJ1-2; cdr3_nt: TGTGCCAGCAGCTTAGTAGCGAACTATGGCTACACCTTC; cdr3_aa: CASSLVANYGYTF
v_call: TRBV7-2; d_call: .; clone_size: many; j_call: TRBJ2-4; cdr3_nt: TGTGCCAGCAGCAGGGAAAACATTCAGTACTTC; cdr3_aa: CASSRENIQYF
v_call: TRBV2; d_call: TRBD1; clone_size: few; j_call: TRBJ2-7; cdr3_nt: TGTGCCAGCTCGGACAGGGTTATGACCTACGAGCAGTACTTC; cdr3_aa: CASSDRVMTYEQYF
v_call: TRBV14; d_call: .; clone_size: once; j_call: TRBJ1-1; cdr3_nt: TGTGCCAGCAGCCAAGTAGTGGGAAGCATGAACACTGAAGCTTTCTTT; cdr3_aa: CASSQVVGSMNTEAFF
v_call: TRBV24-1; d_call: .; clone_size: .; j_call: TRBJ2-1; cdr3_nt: TGTGCCACCAGTGATTTTGAGGGAGTGAGGTTCTTC; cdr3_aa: CATSDFEGVRFF
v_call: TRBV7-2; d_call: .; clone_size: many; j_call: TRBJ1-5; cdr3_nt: TGTGCCAGCAGCCTCGGGCCTCCATCCAGCAATCAGCCCCAGCATTTT; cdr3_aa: CASSLGPPSSNQPQHF
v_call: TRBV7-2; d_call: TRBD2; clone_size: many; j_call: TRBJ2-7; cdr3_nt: TGTGCCAGCAGCTCGCCCGGGACTAGCGGGAGTTATCCCCTTTACGAGCAGTACTTC; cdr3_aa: CASSSPGTSGSYPLYEQYF
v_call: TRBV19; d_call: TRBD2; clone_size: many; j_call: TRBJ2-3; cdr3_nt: TGTGCCAGTAGTCCCAGGACTAGCGGGGGGGCTAATACGCAGTATTTT; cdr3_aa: CASSPRTSGGANTQYF
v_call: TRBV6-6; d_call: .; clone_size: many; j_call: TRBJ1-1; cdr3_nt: TGTGCCGCACACGGAATGAGCACTGAAGCTTTCTTT; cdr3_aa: CAAHGMSTEAFF
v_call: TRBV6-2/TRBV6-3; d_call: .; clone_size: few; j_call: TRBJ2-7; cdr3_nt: TGTGCCAGCACCGTCCGGGAAGGGAGTATTCGGTACGAGCAGTACTTC; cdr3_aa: CASTVREGSIRYEQYF
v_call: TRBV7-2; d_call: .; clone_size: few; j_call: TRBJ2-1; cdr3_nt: TGTGCCAGCACCTCCCAGGGAAGTGAGCAGTTCTTC; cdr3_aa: CASTSQGSEQFF
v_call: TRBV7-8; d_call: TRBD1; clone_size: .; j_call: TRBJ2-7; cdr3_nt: TGTGCCAGCAGCTCCCGGGACAGGTGGATGGACGAGCAGTACTTC; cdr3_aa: CASSSRDRWMDEQYF